The table lists the clone carrying this T cell receptor beta chain with a few counts. The sample comes from a study of T cells in Graves' hyperthyroidism and ophthalmopathy. Trimming cost V 8 bases and J 8 bases; bases outside gene matches: 13. This CDR3 has 15 residues. Germline V gene data show CDR1 as MNHNS and CDR2 as SASEGT. It was RNA transcripts that yielded the amplified TCR beta CDR3 regions. The study used the HTBI primer set for a first-round RT-PCR of the TCR CDR3. Via MiXCR, TCRdb re-called the multiplex PCR reads, giving one row per CDR3 protein. The sample holds 490,000 or so distinct CDR3 sequences, approximately 23% seen once.

The sequencing input was blood. This TCR was sampled from a woman between 70 and 85 years old with Graves' ophthalmopathy. V usage is TRBV6-1 and J usage is TRBJ2-1; TRBD1 aligns across 9 bases. The CDR3 DNA sequence: TGTGCCAGCGCCCTGGGGGACAGGGAATTCGATGAGCAGTTCTTC. Translated: CASALGDREFDEQFF.